This TCR beta chain was sequenced in a study of OX40 agonist ivuxolimab in advanced cancers. Germline-derived CDR1 and CDR2 are SEHNR and FQNEAQ (reference sequence). V was shortened by 1 base and J by 5 bases, with 11 bases between the two germline ends. This CDR3 region has 14 residues. The data were produced by immunoSEQ multiplex PCR, yet TCRdb's version contains in-frame clones alone and is incomplete. This sample has under 25,000 clones, with roughly 90% found just once. By frequency in the sample, this clone is medium-sized. V and J are TRBV7-9 and TRBJ1-2; TRBD1 is a possible D gene (5 bases). This TCR came from an adult with an advanced solid tumor such as melanoma, head and neck, liver or kidney cancer. The material sequenced was CD4+ or CD8+ T cells sorted from blood, taken in a trial of the OX40 agonist ivuxolimab. Here the CDR3 DNA reads TGTGCCAGCAGCTTAGTAGGGGTCGGATATGGCTACACCTTC. Translating gives CASSLVGVGYGYTF. The full variable domain, its missing parts supplied by reference TRBV7-9 and TRBJ1-2, is DTGVSQNPRHKITKRGQNVTFRCDPISEHNRLYWYRQTLGQGPEFLTYFQNEAQLEKSRLLSDRFSAERPKGSFSTLEIQRTEQGDSAMYLCASSLVGVGYGYTFGSGTRLTVV.